This TCR beta chain was found in a study of shared clonotypes between healthy human individuals. Trimming removed 7 bases from V and 0 bases from J, with 13 bases in between. The CDR3 length is 15 residues. Germline V CDR1 and CDR2: SNHLY, FYNNEI. Clones were read by immunoSEQ multiplex PCR, and TCRdb kept only the in-frame ones, dropping some. The top ten hold about 0.12% of the sample, which has hundreds of thousands of clones, about 95% seen once. Naive CD8 cells lacked CD45RO and underwent positive selection for CCR7, leaving out terminally differentiated effector memory CD45RA+ cells. This chain links TRBV2 with TRBJ1-3; D ambiguous. This sequence originates from a woman aged 30 to 39 in good health. Sequencing was performed on naive CD8+ T cells sorted from blood. CDR3 in DNA: TGTGCCAGCATCCCGGACGGCGCCTCTGGAAACACCATATATTTT. Translating it yields CASIPDGASGNTIYF.